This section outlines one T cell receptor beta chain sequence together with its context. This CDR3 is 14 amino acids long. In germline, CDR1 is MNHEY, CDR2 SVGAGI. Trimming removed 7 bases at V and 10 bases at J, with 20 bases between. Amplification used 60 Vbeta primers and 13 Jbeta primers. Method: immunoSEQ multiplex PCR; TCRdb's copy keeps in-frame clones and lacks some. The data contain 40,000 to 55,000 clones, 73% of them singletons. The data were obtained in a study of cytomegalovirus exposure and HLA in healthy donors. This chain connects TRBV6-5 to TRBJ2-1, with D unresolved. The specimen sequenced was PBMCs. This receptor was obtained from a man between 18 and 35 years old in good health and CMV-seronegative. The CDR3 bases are TGTGCCAGCAACCCGGGTATGGCGACTCCCGAGCAGTTCTTC. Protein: CASNPGMATPEQFF.